A selection of T cell receptor beta chains follows, all from one sample in a study of blood T cell repertoires in COVID-19. TCRdb's copy holds only in-frame clones and misses some; the assay was immunoSEQ multiplex PCR. The sample records 150,000 to 170,000 clones, over 60% being singletons. The sequenced material came from peripheral blood. These receptor sequences come from a woman at least 80 years old with acute or convalescent COVID-19. CDR3s include the opening cysteine and the closing phenylalanine or tryptophan. The order of the fields is J gene, clone size, V gene, D gene, CDR3 protein, CDR3 DNA. The D gene is left open where the match is weak. The size entry is marked missing in some rows and otherwise reads once, few, many or a size class.

TRBJ1-2	-	TRBV5-4	-	CASSLANQEGYTF	TGTGCCAGCAGCTTGGCCAACCAGGAAGGTTACACCTTC
TRBJ2-5	-	TRBV6-1	TRBD2	CASSEARAGVYGLQETQYF	TGTGCCAGCAGTGAAGCGCGAGCGGGAGTTTATGGTCTACAAGAGACCCAGTACTTC
TRBJ2-2	-	TRBV3-1/TRBV3-2	-	CASSPRGGEGAGELFF	TGTGCCAGCAGCCCCCGAGGGGGTGAGGGGGCCGGGGAGCTGTTTTTT
TRBJ1-3	-	TRBV9	-	CASSVVPPPLSSGNTIYF	TGTGCCAGCAGCGTAGTCCCCCCACCCTTGAGCTCTGGAAACACCATATATTTT
TRBJ2-1	-	TRBV9	TRBD2	CASSVEREIPYNEQFF	TGTGCCAGCAGCGTAGAGCGGGAGATCCCCTACAATGAGCAGTTCTTC
TRBJ2-3	few	TRBV7-3	TRBD2	CASSRYIAGQGTDTQYF	TGTGCCAGCAGCCGGTACATAGCGGGTCAAGGCACAGATACGCAGTATTTT
TRBJ1-2	-	TRBV6-1	TRBD1	CASSELGQGFSNYGYTF	TGTGCCAGCAGTGAATTGGGACAGGGGTTCTCTAACTATGGCTACACCTTC
TRBJ2-7	-	TRBV7-8	-	CASSLPGYYEQYF	TGTGCCAGCAGCTTACCAGGGTACTACGAGCAGTACTTC
TRBJ1-3	-	TRBV9	-	CASSAGGTNRNTIYF	TGTGCCAGCAGCGCCGGAGGGACGAACCGAAACACCATATATTTT
TRBJ2-5	-	TRBV12-5	-	CATGRDQETQYF	TGTGCTACCGGGCGGGACCAAGAGACCCAGTACTTC
TRBJ2-1	-	TRBV3-1/TRBV3-2	TRBD1	CASSQDLRQGMYNEQFF	TGTGCCAGCAGCCAAGATCTTAGACAGGGGATGTACAATGAGCAGTTCTTC
TRBJ2-5	-	TRBV2	-	CASSDGSALETQYF	TGTGCCAGCAGTGATGGGAGCGCATTAGAGACCCAGTACTTC
TRBJ2-1	-	TRBV7-2	TRBD1	CASSSGQGAFGEQFF	TGTGCCAGCAGCTCTGGACAGGGGGCCTTTGGTGAGCAGTTCTTC
TRBJ1-2	once	TRBV5-5	TRBD1	CASSLDRQGINYGYTF	TGTGCCAGCAGCTTGGATCGACAGGGAATTAACTATGGCTACACCTTC
TRBJ1-6	once	TRBV11-3	TRBD1	CASFPRGTDNSPLHF	TGTGCCAGCTTCCCCCGCGGGACAGATAATTCACCCCTCCACTTT